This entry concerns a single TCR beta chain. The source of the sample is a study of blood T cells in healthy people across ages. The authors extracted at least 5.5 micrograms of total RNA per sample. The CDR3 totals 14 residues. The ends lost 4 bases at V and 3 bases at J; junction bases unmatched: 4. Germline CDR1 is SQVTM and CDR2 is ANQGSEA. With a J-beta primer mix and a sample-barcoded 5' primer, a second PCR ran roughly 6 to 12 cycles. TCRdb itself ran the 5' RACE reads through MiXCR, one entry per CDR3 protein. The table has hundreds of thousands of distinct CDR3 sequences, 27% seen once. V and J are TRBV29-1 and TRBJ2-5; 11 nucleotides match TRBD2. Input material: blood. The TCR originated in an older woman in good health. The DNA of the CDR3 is TGCAGCGTTGCCCCGGGACTAGCGGAAGAGACCCAGTACTTC. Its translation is CSVAPGLAEETQYF. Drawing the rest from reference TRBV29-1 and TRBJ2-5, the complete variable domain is SAVISQKPSRDICQRGTSLTIQCQVDSQVTMMFWYRQQPGQSLTLIATANQGSEATYESGFVIDKFPISRPNLTFSTLTVSNMSPEDSSIYLCSVAPGLAEETQYFGPGTRLLVL.